This TCR beta chain was captured in a study of blood T cell repertoires in COVID-19 (dated by TCRdb to the early 2020s). Study-level background: Collaborator samples came from the United States, Italy and Spain and covered acute and convalescent phases of COVID-19. HLA class I and class II types, where available, came from metadata supplied by the sample provider rather than from assay-based typing. The prospective study material was composed of cDNA or gDNA derived from T cells, B-cell-depleted T cells, or PBMCs. The repertoires were made available in a free public database intended to serve as a resource for research on the immune response to SARS-CoV-2. Samples came from the ongoing ImmuneRACE study (first 160 participants) plus 1,254 subjects from 6 global collaborators. Deeply sampled blood TCRbeta repertoires from subjects exposed to, actively infected with, or recovered from COVID-19 were included in the dataset. Sample metadata almost always included a de-identified subject ID, COVID-19 status, age in years and sex. Here is what the overall study found, with its caveats: The amount of clinical and demographic metadata varied by source and participant and was provided uncurated.

A note on this clone: The antigen this receptor binds is unknown. Nothing much larger sits one base from this clone, and base qualities are not available.

The CDR3 goes from the cysteine to the phenylalanine over 15 residues. Kept here is only the CDR3 DNA, which spans 45 bases and is read in frame from base 1. Per the germline V gene, SGHDT is the CDR1 and YYEEEE is the CDR2. A distance of 13 bases separates the germline ends of V and J, which lose 2 bases and 2 bases respectively. TCRbeta CDR3 regions were amplified from genomic DNA using the immunoSEQ Assay, a bias-controlled multiplex PCR. The authors' analysis ran thus. Nucleated cell counts per sample were estimated from amplification of reference gene primers within the assay. To quantify the absolute abundance of each unique TCRbeta CDR3 rearrangement, sequence reads were collapsed and filtered. For each sample, productive Simpson clonality was calculated by taking the square root of Simpson's diversity index across productive rearrangements. TCRdb stores this immuneACCESS table with in-frame sequences only. Part of the clones is absent; in the studies checked, under half of the shortfall reflects unresolved V genes, and no reason is known for the rest. V, J and clone size are those of that table, while D and trimming were read from the DNA. This sample gives 300,000 to 450,000 clones in total; around 92% of them show up just once. Around 3% of the sample is held by the ten biggest clonotypes.

At one collaborating source in Seattle, patients were enrolled during active infection and were followed longitudinally through the course of disease. Whole blood was collected in K2EDTA tubes by collaborating institutions according to the institutions' own protocols. Collaborator samples were shipped for TCRbeta analysis as frozen whole blood, isolated PBMCs, or DNA extracted from either sample type. Sequences were obtained from peripheral blood. The chain uses TRBV5-6 and TRBJ1-2, with a tentative D gene TRBD1 over 5 matching bases. This clonotype was sampled from a woman in her 30s with COVID-19, enrolled during active disease. The DNA reads as follows: TGTGCCAGCAGCTTAGGCGGGGACGGCAACTATGGCTACACCTTC. Its protein is CASSLGGDGNYGYTF. Beyond the CDR3, the reference TRBV5-6 and TRBJ1-2 genes provide the residues; the full variable domain reads: DAGVTQSPTHLIKTRGQQVTLRCSPKSGHDTVSWYQQALGQGPQFIFQYYEEEERQRGNFPDRFSGHQFPNYSSELNVNALLLGDSALYLCASSLGGDGNYGYTFGSGTRLTVV.